This T cell receptor beta chain stems from a study of response to subunit inactivated influenza vaccine. Points from the study as a whole: There was a suggestion from the authors that each seasonal influenza vaccination recruits few new T cells.

A single record per CDR3 protein comes from TCRdb applying MiXCR to the RT-PCR reads. Altogether roughly 780,000 distinct CDR3 sequences are present, around 18% being singletons, with the ten largest covering 9.5% to 13%. As to this clonotype: Its antigen is not known. Its ends do not fully match the called genes, so a read error is possible.

Germline lookup yields CDR1 SEHNR and CDR2 FQNEAQ (reference sequence). The CDR3 covers 12 residues. Source: PBMCs from blood, taken around 5 days after vaccination. This receptor was identified in a man in his forties or fifties who received an inactivated influenza vaccine. This sequence joins TRBV7-9 and TRBJ2-1; D not certain. The CDR3 DNA reads as TGTGCCAGCAGCTTAGATCGGGCTCCACGAGCCTTC. Translated, it gives CASSLDRAPRAF.